A single sample gave rise to the 14 T cell receptor beta chains below, sequenced in a study of cytomegalovirus exposure and HLA in healthy donors. Primers included in the PCR were 60 Vbeta and 13 Jbeta primers. Sequenced by immunoSEQ multiplex PCR; TCRdb stores in-frame clones only, minus some. The table includes 140,000 to 150,000 clones, 60% to 75% detected once. The sample taken for sequencing was PBMCs. Receptor source: a man in his thirties or forties in good health and CMV-seronegative.

The count of this clone is one. The chain carries TRBV10-3 and TRBJ1-2; D ambiguous. The CDR3 is 12 amino acids. Germline CDR1 reads ENHRY; CDR2 reads SYGVKD. V was clipped by 0 bases and J by 5 bases, with 4 bases between them. Here the CDR3 DNA reads TGTGCCATCAGTGAGTCCCAGTATGGCTACACCTTC. Its protein is CAISESQYGYTF.

V and J are TRBV30 and TRBJ1-4, with 8 bases matching TRBD1. This CDR3 is built from 15 residues. The J segment lost 7 bases and the V segment lost 2 bases, leaving 9 bases of the junction unmatched. From germline, CDR1 is GTSNPN and CDR2 SVGIG (reference sequence). CDR3 in DNA: TGTGCCTGGAGTCGTAATCAGGGGGCGTTTGAAAAACTGTTTTTT. This codes for CAWSRNQGAFEKLFF.

This clone turned up a few times. The chain has TRBV11-1 and TRBJ2-2; TRBD2 might be the D (6 bases). The germline V gene has CDR1 SGHAT and CDR2 FQDESV (reference sequence). This CDR3 comprises 14 residues. V was clipped by 3 bases and J by 5 bases, with 10 bases between them. CDR3 in DNA: TGTGCCAGCAGCTTTCAGGGAGGAACCGGGGAGCTGTTTTTT. Residues: CASSFQGGTGELFF.

V usage is TRBV29-1 and J usage is TRBJ2-5, with a weak D call TRBD1 (6 bases). V was cut by 5 bases and J by 7 bases, with 20 bases left in between. Germline CDR1 and CDR2: SQVTM and ANQGSEA. The CDR3 has 14 amino acids. In DNA, the CDR3 is TGCAGCGTTCGCACAGGGCAAAGAGACGGGACCCAGTACTTC. This gives the protein CSVRTGQRDGTQYF.

The chain carries TRBV25-1 and TRBJ2-1; D is unresolved. The CDR3 consists of 12 residues. V was clipped by 2 bases and J by 4 bases, with 3 bases between them. The V gene's germline CDR1 is MGHDK and CDR2 SYGVNS. CDR3: CASSERYNEQFF. The CDR3 region has the DNA TGTGCCAGCAGTGAACGGTACAATGAGCAGTTCTTC.

This chain links TRBV7-2 with TRBJ1-5; TRBD1 agrees at 9 bases. CDR3 size: 18 residues. Germline CDR1 SGHTA, CDR2 FQGNSA. The V gene end was trimmed by 3 bases and the J gene end by 5 bases; junction bases not matched to a gene: 14. CDR3 sequence (DNA): TGTGCCAGCAGCTTGGGAGACAGGGGGGTTTATTCTCATCAGCCCCAGCATTTT. Protein: CASSLGDRGVYSHQPQHF.

This chain links TRBV10-3 with TRBJ2-7, with TRBD2 matching 7 bases. The CDR3 has 15 residues. The ends lost 5 bases at V and 3 bases at J; junction bases unmatched: 10. Germline-derived CDR1 and CDR2 are ENHRY and SYGVKD. CDR3 residues: CAISPWGGTDYEQYF. DNA for the CDR3: TGTGCCATCAGTCCCTGGGGGGGGACGGACTACGAGCAGTACTTC.

The rearrangement joins TRBV4-1 to TRBJ2-1, with D maybe TRBD1 (5 bases). Germline V CDR1 and CDR2: MGHRA, YSYEKL. The CDR3 runs 15 residues. Trimming left V 1 base short and J 8 bases short, with 15 bases between. The CDR3 region is CASSQVYGASDEQFF. In DNA form, the CDR3 reads TGCGCCAGCAGCCAAGTCTATGGGGCCTCGGATGAGCAGTTCTTC.

This sequence joins TRBV29-1 and TRBJ1-1; a weak D match, TRBD1 (5 bases). The CDR3 spans 13 residues. V was pared by 7 bases and J by 4 bases, with 16 bases between. The germline V gene has CDR1 SQVTM and CDR2 ANQGSEA. The CDR3 spells CSAMAGVGTEAFF. The DNA for the CDR3 is TGCAGCGCTATGGCGGGGGTGGGCACTGAAGCTTTCTTT.

This clone appeared a single time. The chain combines TRBV6-5 with TRBJ1-1; D remains unclear. This CDR3 has 13 amino acids. With 8 bases removed from V and 5 bases from J, the gap between germline ends came to 15 bases. Per germline, CDR1 MNHEY and CDR2 SVGAGI. CDR3 coding DNA: TGTGCCAGCCTGAACCGGGTGGCGACTGAAGCTTTCTTT. Translation gives CASLNRVATEAFF.

This sequence joins TRBV27 and TRBJ1-5, with 7 positions matching TRBD1. V trimming: 2 bases; J trimming: 10 bases; junction bases outside the gene matches: 8. Per the germline V gene, CDR1 is MNHEY and CDR2 is SMNVEV (reference sequence). The CDR3 sequence is 14 residues long. The CDR3 reads CASSLRDSPFPQHF. CDR3 in DNA: TGTGCCAGCAGTTTAAGGGACAGTCCTTTTCCCCAGCATTTT.

With respect to this clone: Compared with germline, one end of the junction differs, possibly owing to a read error. The chain uses TRBV29-1 and TRBJ2-6; D possibly corresponds to TRBD2 (7 bases). CDR1 is SQVTM and CDR2 is ANQGSEA in the germline V gene. The CDR3 has 17 amino acids. The CDR3 loop is CSVESRGATSGANGLTF. The CDR3 nucleotides read TGCAGCGTTGAAAGTCGGGGGGCTACCTCTGGGGCCAACGGCCTGACTTTC.

The rearrangement uses TRBV5-6 and TRBJ2-2, with D possibly TRBD2 on 5 matching bases. The germline gives CDR1 SGHDT, CDR2 YYEEEE. V lost 0 bases to trimming and J lost 4 bases, with 7 bases between them. CDR3 length: 14 residues. The CDR3 spells CASSLGEGTGELFF. CDR3 in DNA: TGTGCCAGCAGCTTGGGTGAGGGCACCGGGGAGCTGTTTTTT.

This clone was detected only once. This chain connects TRBV7-2 to TRBJ2-3; 7 nucleotides match TRBD1. There are 14 residues in the CDR3. Losses at the gene ends were 7 bases for V and 0 bases for J; bases not matched to a gene: 4. CDR1 SGHTA and CDR2 FQGNSA come from the germline V gene. CDR3 sequence (DNA): TGTGCCAGCAATCAGGGACAGAGCACAGATACGCAGTATTTT. This translates into CASNQGQSTDTQYF.